The clone carrying this T cell receptor (beta chain) was seen ten or more times. Using its own MiXCR run on the 5' RACE reads, TCRdb lists one record per CDR3 protein. Here the sample spans 300,000 to 400,000 distinct CDR3 sequences, about 12% being singletons. The data stem from a study of T cells after yellow fever vaccination. Trimming shortened V by 0 bases and J by 2 bases, and 12 bases separated the two germline ends. The germline V gene has CDR1 SGHRS and CDR2 YFSETQ. The length of the CDR3 is 17 residues. This TCR came from a man between 18 and 29 years old who received the YFV17D yellow fever vaccine. The chain links TRBV5-1 to TRBJ2-6, with D tentatively TRBD2 (7 bases). Specimen: CD4+ T cells sorted from PBMCs, collected 15 days after the yellow fever booster vaccination. The CDR3 loop is CASSLVRGAAGANVLTF. CDR3 coding DNA: TGCGCCAGCAGCTTGGTTCGGGGGGCGGCTGGGGCCAACGTCCTGACTTTC.